This TCR beta chain was sequenced in a study of blood T cell repertoires in COVID-19. The overall study: T cells, B-cell-depleted T cells, or PBMCs provided the cDNA or gDNA that served as material.

In germline, CDR1 is SGHTA, CDR2 FQGTGA. V lost 0 bases and J 4 bases, leaving 10 bases between the germline ends. This CDR3 region has 16 residues. Original methodology: How many nucleated cells were present was estimated from reference gene primer amplification. TCRdb's table, derived via immunoSEQ multiplex PCR, lists solely in-frame clones and lacks some. The V and J calls and clone size were taken over from that table, and D and trimming were inferred from the DNA. Altogether roughly 250,000 clones are present, roughly 90% being singletons, with the ten largest covering more than 0.75%. This TCR derives from a man under 40 with acute or convalescent COVID-19. Source material: peripheral blood. This chain joins TRBV7-3 and TRBJ2-6, with TRBD1 as a possible D gene (5 bases). As DNA, the CDR3 is TGTGCCAGCAGCTTAACCCAGGGTTCAGGGGCCAACGTCCTGACTTTC. It encodes CASSLTQGSGANVLTF.